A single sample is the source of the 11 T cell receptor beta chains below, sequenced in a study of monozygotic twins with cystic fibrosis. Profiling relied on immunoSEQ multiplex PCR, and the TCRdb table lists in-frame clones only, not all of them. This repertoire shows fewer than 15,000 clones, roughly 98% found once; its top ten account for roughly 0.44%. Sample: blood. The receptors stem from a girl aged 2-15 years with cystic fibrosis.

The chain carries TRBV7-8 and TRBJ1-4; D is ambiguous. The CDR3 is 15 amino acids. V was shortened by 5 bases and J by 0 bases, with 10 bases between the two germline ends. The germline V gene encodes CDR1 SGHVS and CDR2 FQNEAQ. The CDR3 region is CASSPLAATNEKLFF. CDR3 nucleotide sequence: TGTGCCAGCAGCCCCCTCGCAGCAACTAATGAAAAACTGTTTTTT.

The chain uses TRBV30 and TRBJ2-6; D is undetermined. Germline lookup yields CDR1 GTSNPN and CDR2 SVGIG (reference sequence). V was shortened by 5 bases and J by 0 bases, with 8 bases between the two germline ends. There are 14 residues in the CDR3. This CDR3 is CAWRTGSGANVLTF. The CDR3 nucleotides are TGTGCCTGGCGGACGGGCTCTGGGGCCAACGTCCTGACTTTC.

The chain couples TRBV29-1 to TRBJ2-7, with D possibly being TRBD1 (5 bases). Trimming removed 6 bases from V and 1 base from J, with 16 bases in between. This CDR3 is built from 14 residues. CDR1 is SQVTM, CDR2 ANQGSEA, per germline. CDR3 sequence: CSVGLGHPSYEQYF. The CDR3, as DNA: TGCAGCGTGGGGTTAGGACACCCTTCCTACGAGCAGTACTTC.

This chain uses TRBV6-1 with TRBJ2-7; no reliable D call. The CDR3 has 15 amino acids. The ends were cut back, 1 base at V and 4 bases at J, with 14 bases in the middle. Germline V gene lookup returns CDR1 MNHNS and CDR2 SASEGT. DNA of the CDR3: TGTGCCAGCAGTGAAGTGTCTGGCAGAGTATACGAGCAGTACTTC. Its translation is CASSEVSGRVYEQYF.

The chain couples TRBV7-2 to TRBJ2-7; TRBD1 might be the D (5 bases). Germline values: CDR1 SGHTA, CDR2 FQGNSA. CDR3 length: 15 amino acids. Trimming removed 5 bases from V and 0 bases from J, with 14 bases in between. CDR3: CASSGAPGVSYEQYF. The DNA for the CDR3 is TGTGCCAGCAGCGGGGCCCCCGGCGTCTCCTACGAGCAGTACTTC.

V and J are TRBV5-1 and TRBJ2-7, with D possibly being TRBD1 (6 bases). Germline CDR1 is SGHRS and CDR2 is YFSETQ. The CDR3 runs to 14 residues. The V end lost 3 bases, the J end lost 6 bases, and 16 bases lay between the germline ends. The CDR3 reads CASSWVQGRGEQYF. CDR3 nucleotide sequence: TGCGCCAGCAGCTGGGTACAGGGAAGGGGCGAGCAGTACTTC.

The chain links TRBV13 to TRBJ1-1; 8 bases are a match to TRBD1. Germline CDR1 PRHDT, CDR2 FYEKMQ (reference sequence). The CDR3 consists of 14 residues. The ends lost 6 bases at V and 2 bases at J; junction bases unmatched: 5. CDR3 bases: TGTGCCAGCAGTCCCGACAGGGGAAACACTGAAGCTTTCTTT. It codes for CASSPDRGNTEAFF.

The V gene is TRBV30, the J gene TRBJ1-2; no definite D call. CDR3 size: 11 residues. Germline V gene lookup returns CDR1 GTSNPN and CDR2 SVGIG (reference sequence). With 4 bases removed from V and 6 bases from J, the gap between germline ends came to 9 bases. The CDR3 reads CAWNLGNGYTF. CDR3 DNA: TGTGCCTGGAATCTCGGGAATGGCTACACCTTC.

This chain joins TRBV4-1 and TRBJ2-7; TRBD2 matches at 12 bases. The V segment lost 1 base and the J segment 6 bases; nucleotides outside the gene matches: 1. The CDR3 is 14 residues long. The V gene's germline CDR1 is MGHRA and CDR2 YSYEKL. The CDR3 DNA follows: TGCGCCAGCAGCCAAGCACTAGCGGGAGGCGAGCAGTACTTC. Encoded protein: CASSQALAGGEQYF.

The CDR3 coding sequence is TGCGCCAGCAGCTTGGCGGGCAGCACCGGGGAGCTGTTTTTT. Translated, it gives CASSLAGSTGELFF. J is TRBJ2-2 and V is TRBV5-1; unclear D gene. Germline V gene sequence: CDR1 SGHRS, CDR2 YFSETQ. The CDR3 runs 14 residues. V was shortened by 0 bases and J by 4 bases, with 7 bases between the two germline ends.

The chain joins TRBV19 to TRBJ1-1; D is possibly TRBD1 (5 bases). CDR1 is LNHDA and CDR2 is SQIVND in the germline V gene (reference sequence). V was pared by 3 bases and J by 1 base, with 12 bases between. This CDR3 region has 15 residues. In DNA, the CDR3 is TGTGCCAGTAGTATCAGCGGGGCGAGGAACACTGAAGCTTTCTTT. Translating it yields CASSISGARNTEAFF.